One and the same sample provided the 15 T cell receptor beta chains below, sequenced in a study of quantifying T cell responses using KT2 cells. Study-level information: cDNA was made from DNase-treated RNA using alpha and beta constant primers.

An oligo carrying a UMI was ligated to the cDNA 3' end. First-round PCR used three to five cycles and beta primers RC1.1 and RC1.2 covering TRBC1 and TRBC2. MiXCR was run by TCRdb on the UMI-ligation and nested PCR reads, yielding one entry per CDR3 protein. The sample comprises just under 50,000 distinct CDR3 sequences, around 10% of which are singletons, and over 9.5% rests with the top ten. The sequenced sample consisted of PBMCs spiked with cells of the T cell clone KT2. Receptor source: a human donor.

This clonotype was found a few times. The gene calls are TRBV27 and TRBJ2-7; D not resolved. V was shortened by 6 bases and J by 4 bases, with 25 bases between the two germline ends. This CDR3 comprises 17 residues. Germline CDR1 reads MNHEY; CDR2 reads SMNVEV (reference sequence). The CDR3 sequence: CASRQKSPSSSWYEQYF. The DNA of the CDR3 is TGTGCCAGCAGACAAAAAAGCCCCTCGTCGTCATGGTACGAGCAGTACTTC.

The chain combines TRBV7-2 with TRBJ1-1, with TRBD1 matching over 7 bases. V shed 3 bases, J shed 5 bases, and the junction held 9 bases outside the gene matches. The CDR3 extends over 15 amino acids. The germline gives CDR1 SGHTA, CDR2 FQGNSA. The CDR3 region has the DNA TGTGCCAGCAGCTTGTTCCCGAGGGGGCGGACTGAAGCTTTCTTT. This encodes CASSLFPRGRTEAFF.

This clonotype was detected ten times or more. V gene TRBV12-3 or TRBV12-4 combines with J gene TRBJ2-7; 8 bases line up with TRBD2. This CDR3 spans 15 amino acids. V was clipped by 5 bases and J by 6 bases; unmatched bases: 12. In DNA, the CDR3 is TGTGCCAGCAGTACTCCGGGACTAGGTAATTCCGAGCAGTACTTC. The encoded protein is CASSTPGLGNSEQYF.

This clonotype appeared once. This may stem from a read error, because a much larger clone lies one nucleotide away. The chain employs TRBV7-8 and TRBJ2-1; D call uncertain. Trimming stripped 11 bases from V and 9 bases from J, with 14 bases between. CDR3 length: 11 amino acids. In germline, CDR1 is SGHVS, CDR2 FQNEAQ. The CDR3 region is CAGGQVPEQFF. Written as DNA, the CDR3 is TGTGCCGGCGGCCAGGTTCCTGAGCAGTTCTTC.

There are many counts of this clonotype. V usage is TRBV20-1 and J usage is TRBJ2-1; 10 nucleotides line up with TRBD2. Germline V gene data show CDR1 as DFQATT and CDR2 as SNEGSKA (reference sequence). V dropped 3 bases and J dropped 2; count of bases not matched to a gene: 7. The CDR3 spans 16 residues. The CDR3 DNA follows: TGCAGTGCTAGGGCTAATAGCGGGAGGACCTACAATGAGCAGTTCTTC. Its translation: CSARANSGRTYNEQFF.

The sample holds a few counts of this clonotype. The V and J genes are TRBV4-2 and TRBJ2-2; 9 bases are shared with TRBD1. V lost 0 bases, J lost 6 bases, and 5 bases stayed unmatched. Germline CDR1 reads LGHNA; CDR2 reads YNFKEQ. The CDR3 is 16 amino acids. The CDR3, as DNA: TGTGCCAGCAGCCAAGAAGGACAGGGGAGGGCCGGGGAGCTGTTTTTT. Its translation: CASSQEGQGRAGELFF.

The chain has TRBV7-2 and TRBJ2-1; 11 nucleotides align to TRBD1. The CDR3 loop spans 15 amino acids. Germline V gene data show CDR1 as SGHTA and CDR2 as FQGNSA. V lost 7 bases to trimming and J lost 7 bases; unmatched junction nucleotides: 9. For the CDR3, the DNA is TGTGCCAGCACACCGGGGACAGGGGGTCGGAATGAGCAGTTCTTC. Its protein is CASTPGTGGRNEQFF.

This clonotype was recorded many times. The V call is TRBV28, the J call TRBJ2-1; 7 bases match TRBD1. Germline assignment: CDR1 MDHEN and CDR2 SYDVKM. V was clipped by 6 bases and J by 2 bases; unmatched bases: 4. The length of the CDR3 is 14 residues. In DNA, the CDR3 is TGTGCCAGCAGGATTACAGGGGCCTACAATGAGCAGTTCTTC. This codes for CASRITGAYNEQFF.

This chain links TRBV2 with TRBJ1-2, with D possibly matching TRBD1 (5 bases). Between the trimmed V and J ends, which lost 3 bases and 8 bases, there was a span of 10 bases. The CDR3 loop spans 12 amino acids. Looked up from germline, CDR1 is SNHLY and CDR2 is FYNNEI. CDR3 in amino acids: CASSEGTPGYTF. CDR3 DNA: TGTGCCAGCAGTGAGGGGACGCCCGGCTACACCTTC.

This chain uses TRBV4-3 with TRBJ1-2, with a weak D call TRBD1 (6 bases). The V end lost 3 bases, the J end lost 4 bases, and 15 bases lay between the germline ends. Germline lookup yields CDR1 LGHNA and CDR2 YSLEER. This CDR3 has 15 residues. The CDR3 nucleotides read TGCGCCAGCAGCCAGGATCCTACAGGGTCCTATGGCTACACCTTC. It codes for CASSQDPTGSYGYTF.

This clonotype was seen a handful of times. The chain links TRBV3-1 to TRBJ2-2; no firm D call. Germline V gene sequence: CDR1 LGHDT, CDR2 YNNKEL (reference sequence). This CDR3 comprises 14 residues. V was clipped by 5 bases and J by 3 bases, with 10 bases between them. DNA for the CDR3: TGTGCCAGCAGCTCAAAGTTAGACACCGGGGAGCTGTTTTTT. Protein sequence: CASSSKLDTGELFF.

This clonotype was detected ten times or more. This chain links TRBV5-4 with TRBJ2-3; D tentatively fits TRBD1 or TRBD2 (5 bases each). V lost 0 bases, J lost 2 bases, and 10 bases lay in between. CDR3 length equals 15 residues. From germline, CDR1 is SGHNT and CDR2 YYREEE (reference sequence). The CDR3 is CASSLEQGDTDTQYF. CDR3 DNA: TGTGCCAGCAGCTTGGAGCAGGGAGACACAGATACGCAGTATTTT.

CDR3 in DNA: TGCAGCGTGGCGGAACTGCAAAATTCACCCCTCCACTTT. It specifies CSVAELQNSPLHF. V and J are TRBV29-1 and TRBJ1-6; no clear D gene. V was clipped by 6 bases and J by 7 bases, with 13 bases between them. This CDR3 has 13 amino acids. Germline CDR1 reads SQVTM; CDR2 reads ANQGSEA.

The chain is built from TRBV9 and TRBJ2-2; D is undetermined. Trimming removed 4 bases at V and 6 bases at J, with 10 bases between. Germline values: CDR1 SGDLS, CDR2 YYNGEE. This CDR3 contains 13 residues. The CDR3 region has the DNA TGTGCCAGCAGCCCGAAACCTGCCGGGGAGCTGTTTTTT. The encoded protein is CASSPKPAGELFF.

This clonotype has a handful of counts. The chain combines TRBV7-9 with TRBJ2-1; TRBD2 is a possible D gene (6 bases). The CDR3 is 17 amino acids. Per germline, CDR1 SEHNR and CDR2 FQNEAQ (reference sequence). The V and J ends lost 4 bases and 9 bases respectively, with 25 bases between them. The CDR3 nucleotides read TGTGCCAGCAGCTACGGACATAGCGGAAGGGCCCAGGGTGAGCAGTTCTTC. Translating gives CASSYGHSGRAQGEQFF.